The subject of this entry is one TCR beta chain. The antigen is not known. The CDR3 contains 15 residues. Per germline, CDR1 WSHSY and CDR2 SAAADI. The trim removed 7 bases at V and 1 base at J, leaving 2 bases unmatched. Assay used: immunoSEQ multiplex PCR; TCRdb lists only in-frame clones, some missing. The sample lists 90,000 to 150,000 clones, 70% to 90% occurring once. The data are from a study of cytomegalovirus exposure and HLA in healthy donors. Study details: In a later analysis, it was reported that the 110 or so validation repertoires had been produced on the same platform as the 700 or so repertoires belonging to the first cohort.

From the 120-subject validation cohort, which was separate from the roughly 610-subject first cohort, the donors were drawn. Study-wide findings and caveats: Cytomegalovirus-associated status was assigned to around 160 TCR beta chains. A few CMV-associated chains proved CMV antigen-specific in vitro.

This sequence was found in a woman aged 18-35 years in good health and CMV-seropositive. Material: PBMCs. The V and J genes are TRBV10-2 and TRBJ2-7; 15 nucleotides align to TRBD2. The CDR3 nucleotides read TGCGCCAGCACCGGACTAGCGGGAGGGTCCTACGAGCAGTACTTC. Translation gives CASTGLAGGSYEQYF.